This T cell receptor beta chain appears in the sequencing data of a study of CD8+ T cells in alopecia areata. Study-level information: Treated patients took oral tofacitinib at 5 to 10 mg twice daily. The protocol delivered tofacitinib for 6 to 18 months, then withdrew it for 6 months.

In each case, RNA was isolated and then reverse transcribed into cDNA as the sequencing template. Produced via immunoSEQ multiplex PCR; TCRdb's table is partial and in-frame only. The table shows about 130,000 clones, with around 49% occurring only once. This clone was counted between two and nine times. Its specificity is unknown. V was pared by 5 bases and J by 7 bases, with 15 bases between. Per germline, CDR1 SGHTA and CDR2 FQGTGA. CDR3 length: 14 residues. Regarding the study as a whole: Clonality exceeded that of normal scalp in lesional scalp, most notably in alopecia totalis/universalis. Whereas mice showed it more clearly, TCR sharing across patients was murkier, possibly because of HLA.

The receptor comes from a human donor with alopecia areata. Specimen: CD8+ T cells sorted from blood, collected at week 0. This rearrangement joins TRBV7-3 to TRBJ2-1; D remains unclear. The CDR3 sequence is CASSPVGSGNEQFF. CDR3 DNA sequence: TGTGCCAGCAGCCCAGTAGGGTCTGGGAATGAGCAGTTCTTC.